The clone carrying this T cell receptor (beta chain) has at least ten counts. As yet, its antigen is unknown. Measured with immunoSEQ multiplex PCR; TCRdb has only the in-frame clones, and not every one. The table includes about 1 million clones, roughly 75% detected once. Trimming pared 5 bases from V and 3 bases from J, leaving 16 bases between. From germline, CDR1 is LNHDA and CDR2 SQIVND (reference sequence). The CDR3 totals 15 residues. The data were taken from a study of shared clonotypes between healthy human individuals. General study findings and limits: Clonotypes shared by all four sorted-subset donors had higher generation probabilities than non-shared clonotypes.

The sample comprised memory CD4+ T cells sorted from blood. Subset here: CD45RA-negative fraction. The clonotype originates from a man between 18 and 29 years old in good health. The rearrangement uses TRBV19 and TRBJ2-5; possible D gene TRBD2, 6 bases. The CDR3 region is CASSAPGLTKETQYF. CDR3 DNA: TGTGCCAGTAGTGCCCCCGGACTAACAAAAGAGACCCAGTACTTC.